A selection of T cell receptor beta chains follows, all from one sample in a study of CD8 T cells in Susac syndrome. TCRdb reprocessed the immunoSEQ multiplex PCR reads with MiXCR, giving one entry per CDR3 protein. The sample lists some 150,000 distinct CDR3 sequences, 95% to 96% occurring once. Sequencing was done on a sample of CD8+ T cells from PBMCs. These receptors originate from a human donor with multiple sclerosis. The CDR3 runs from the conserved cysteine through the conserved F or W. Fields, in order: CDR3 protein, CDR3 DNA, V gene, clone size, D gene, CDR3 length, J gene. A D gene is named only where the DNA matches it firmly. Size tells how often a clone was seen (once, few, many) or the class of an expanded clone, and some rows leave it out.

CDR3: CAWGQGNTGELFF
DNA: TGTGCCTGGGGACAGGGGAACACCGGGGAGCTGTTTTTT
V: TRBV30
size: -
D: TRBD1
length: 13
J: TRBJ2-2

CDR3: CSASSGWSTDTQYF
DNA: TGCAGTGCTAGTAGCGGGTGGAGCACAGATACGCAGTATTTT
V: TRBV20-1
size: once
D: TRBD2
length: 14
J: TRBJ2-3

CDR3: CASSFVGGTQYF
DNA: TGTGCCAGCAGCTTTGTTGGGGGGACCCAGTACTTC
V: TRBV7-9
size: -
D: -
length: 12
J: TRBJ2-5

CDR3: CASSPETVNTEAFF
DNA: TGCGCCAGCAGCCCCGAGACGGTGAACACTGAAGCTTTCTTT
V: TRBV5-1
size: -
D: -
length: 14
J: TRBJ1-1

CDR3: CASSLDRQGADEKLFF
DNA: TGTGCCAGCAGCTTAGACCGACAGGGGGCGGATGAAAAACTGTTTTTT
V: TRBV7-9
size: -
D: TRBD1
length: 16
J: TRBJ1-4

CDR3: CSVEISVLNEQFF
DNA: TGCAGCGTTGAAATCTCTGTGCTGAATGAGCAGTTCTTC
V: TRBV29-1
size: -
D: -
length: 13
J: TRBJ2-1

CDR3: CASSLAPLSNEQFF
DNA: TGTGCCAGCAGTTTAGCGCCCCTAAGCAATGAGCAGTTCTTC
V: TRBV12-3/TRBV12-4
size: -
D: -
length: 14
J: TRBJ2-1

CDR3: CASNLWGGREDEQYF
DNA: TGTGCCAGCAACCTTTGGGGGGGCAGGGAGGACGAGCAGTACTTC
V: TRBV9
size: -
D: -
length: 15
J: TRBJ2-7

CDR3: CAWSVPGVEQFF
DNA: TGTGCCTGGAGTGTACCGGGGGTGGAGCAGTTCTTC
V: TRBV30
size: -
D: -
length: 12
J: TRBJ2-1

CDR3: CAWASGTGVEPQHF
DNA: TGTGCCTGGGCGTCCGGGACAGGAGTGGAGCCCCAGCATTTT
V: TRBV30
size: -
D: TRBD1
length: 14
J: TRBJ1-5

CDR3: CATSKDRTSNQPQHF
DNA: TGTGCCACCAGCAAGGACAGGACTAGCAATCAGCCCCAGCATTTT
V: TRBV15
size: -
D: TRBD1
length: 15
J: TRBJ1-5

CDR3: CASSSVENTEAFF
DNA: TGTGCCAGCAGCTCAGTTGAGAACACTGAAGCTTTCTTT
V: TRBV5-8
size: -
D: -
length: 13
J: TRBJ1-1